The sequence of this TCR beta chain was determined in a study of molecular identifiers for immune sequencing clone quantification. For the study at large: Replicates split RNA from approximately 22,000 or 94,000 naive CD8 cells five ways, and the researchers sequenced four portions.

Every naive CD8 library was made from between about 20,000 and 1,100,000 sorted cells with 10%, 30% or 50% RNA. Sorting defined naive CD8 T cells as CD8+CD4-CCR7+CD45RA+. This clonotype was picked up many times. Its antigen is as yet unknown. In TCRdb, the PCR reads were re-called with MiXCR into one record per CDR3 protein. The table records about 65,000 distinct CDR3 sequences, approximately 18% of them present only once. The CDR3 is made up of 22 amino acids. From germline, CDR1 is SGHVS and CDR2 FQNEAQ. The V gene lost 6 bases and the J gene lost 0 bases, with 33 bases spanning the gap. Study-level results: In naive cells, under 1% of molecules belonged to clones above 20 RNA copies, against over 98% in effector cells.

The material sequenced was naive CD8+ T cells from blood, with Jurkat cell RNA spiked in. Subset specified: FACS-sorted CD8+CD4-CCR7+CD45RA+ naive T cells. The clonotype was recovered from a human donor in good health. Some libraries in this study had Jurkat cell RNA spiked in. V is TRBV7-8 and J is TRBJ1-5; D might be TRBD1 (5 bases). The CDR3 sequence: CASSLLETGPSSIHYSNQPQHF. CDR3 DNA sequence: TGTGCCAGCAGTCTCCTAGAAACGGGACCTTCCTCTATCCATTATAGCAATCAGCCCCAGCATTTT. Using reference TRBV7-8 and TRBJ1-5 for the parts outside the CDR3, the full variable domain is GAGVSQSPRYKVAKRGQDVALRCDPISGHVSLFWYQQALGQGPEFLTYFQNEAQLDKSGLPSDRFFAERPEGSVSTLKIQRTQQEDSAVYLCASSLLETGPSSIHYSNQPQHFGDGTRLSIL.